One sample yielded the 10 T cell receptor beta chains listed below, sequenced in a study of blood T cell repertoires in COVID-19 (dated by TCRdb to the early 2020s). Library preparation used the immunoSEQ multiplex PCR assay. What TCRdb holds here is the immuneACCESS table cut down to in-frame rearrangements. Part of the clones is not present; checked against another copy, under half of the missing clones reflect an unresolved V gene, and the others are unexplained. Recorded for this sample are 170,000 or so clones; more than 75% of them occurred a single time. The ten most abundant clones make up approximately 15% of the sample. Sequencing input: PBMCs or T cells enriched from blood (not recorded which). The origin of the receptors is a woman between 45 and 60 years old who had recovered from COVID-19.

The V call is TRBV2, the J call TRBJ2-7, with 11 nucleotides matching TRBD2. The CDR3 has 16 residues. Germline values: CDR1 SNHLY, CDR2 FYNNEI. V dropped 4 bases and J dropped 0; count of bases not matched to a gene: 5. CDR3 DNA sequence: TGTGCCAGCAGTGTAACTAGCGGGAGTTTCTCCTACGAGCAGTACTTC. Its translation: CASSVTSGSFSYEQYF.

As DNA, the CDR3 is TGTGCCAGCAGTCCAAAAACAGGGGGCGTCACTGAAGCTTTCTTT. It translates to CASSPKTGGVTEAFF. The rearrangement links TRBV27 to TRBJ1-1; 9 bases line up with TRBD1. Losses at the gene ends were 5 bases for V and 4 bases for J; bases not matched to a gene: 8. Germline CDR1 reads MNHEY; CDR2 reads SMNVEV (reference sequence). CDR3 size: 15 residues.

This rearrangement joins TRBV7-9 to TRBJ2-3, with TRBD2 matching 9 bases. The trim removed 8 bases at V and 5 bases at J, leaving 14 bases unmatched. The V gene's germline CDR1 is SEHNR and CDR2 FQNEAQ (reference sequence). This CDR3 is 16 amino acids long. In nucleotides, the CDR3 is TGTGCCAGCCAAACCTCACTAGCGGGTGATGGAGATACGCAGTATTTT. This encodes CASQTSLAGDGDTQYF. Complete variable domain (other parts from reference TRBV7-9 and TRBJ2-3): DTGVSQNPRHKITKRGQNVTFRCDPISEHNRLYWYRQTLGQGPEFLTYFQNEAQLEKSRLLSDRFSAERPKGSFSTLEIQRTEQGDSAMYLCASQTSLAGDGDTQYFGPGTRLTVL.

This clone was observed a handful of times. The V and J genes are TRBV5-1 and TRBJ1-2; D is unclear. Looked up from germline, CDR1 is SGHRS and CDR2 is YFSETQ. Trimming removed 0 bases at V and 4 bases at J, with 13 bases between. This CDR3 has 15 amino acids. The CDR3 protein is CASSLDSPPGYGYTF. DNA of the CDR3: TGCGCCAGCAGCTTGGACTCTCCCCCAGGCTATGGCTACACCTTC.

This clone was recorded only once. The V and J genes are TRBV12-5 and TRBJ2-1; 12 bases align to TRBD2. Germline trimming cut 7 bases from V and 6 bases from J; bases unmatched to any gene: 7. The CDR3 totals 15 residues. Germline CDR1 and CDR2: LGHNT and FRNRAP. The CDR3 region has the DNA TGTGCTAGTGCCTTGAGACTAGCGGGAGTCAATGAGCAGTTCTTC. It encodes CASALRLAGVNEQFF.

The rearrangement uses TRBV6-1 and TRBJ1-1, with a possible D match to TRBD1 (5 bases). This CDR3 comprises 12 residues. CDR1 is MNHNS and CDR2 is SASEGT in the germline V gene. With 11 bases removed from V and 3 bases from J, the gap between germline ends came to 13 bases. The CDR3 protein is CAGSQGDTEAFF. CDR3 bases: TGTGCCGGATCCCAGGGTGACACTGAAGCTTTCTTT.

This chain connects TRBV27 to TRBJ1-5; 12 nucleotides agree with TRBD1. Germline V gene sequence: CDR1 MNHEY, CDR2 SMNVEV (reference sequence). This CDR3 comprises 16 residues. V trimming: 5 bases; J trimming: 1 base; junction bases outside the gene matches: 3. The CDR3 DNA sequence: TGTGCCAGCAGTCCCGGGACAGGGGGCAGCAATCAGCCCCAGCATTTT. It translates to CASSPGTGGSNQPQHF.

The chain carries TRBV5-4 and TRBJ2-3; the match to TRBD2 covers 13 bases. The germline gives CDR1 SGHNT, CDR2 YYREEE (reference sequence). This CDR3 is built from 17 residues. J lost 1 base, V lost 4 bases, and 6 bases had no gene match. The CDR3 loop reads CASSLKLAGGGTDTQYF. The CDR3 coding sequence is TGTGCCAGCAGCCTTAAACTAGCGGGAGGGGGCACAGATACGCAGTATTTT.

This clone was counted only a few times. This chain uses TRBV27 with TRBJ2-3; weak D call: TRBD1 (6 bases). Germline V gene lookup returns CDR1 MNHEY and CDR2 SMNVEV (reference sequence). The V end was cut by 10 bases, the J end by 1 base, with 12 bases between. This CDR3 is 13 amino acids long. For the CDR3, the DNA is TGTGCCACGAGGACAGAGCGCACAGATACGCAGTATTTT. It translates to CATRTERTDTQYF.

The chain has TRBV5-4 and TRBJ2-7; 7 bases align to TRBD2. The trim removed 1 base at V and 5 bases at J, leaving 9 bases unmatched. The CDR3 runs to 15 residues. Germline loops: CDR1 SGHNT, CDR2 YYREEE (reference sequence). CDR3: CASSLQREVIHEQYF. CDR3 sequence (DNA): TGTGCCAGCAGCTTGCAACGGGAGGTGATCCACGAGCAGTACTTC.